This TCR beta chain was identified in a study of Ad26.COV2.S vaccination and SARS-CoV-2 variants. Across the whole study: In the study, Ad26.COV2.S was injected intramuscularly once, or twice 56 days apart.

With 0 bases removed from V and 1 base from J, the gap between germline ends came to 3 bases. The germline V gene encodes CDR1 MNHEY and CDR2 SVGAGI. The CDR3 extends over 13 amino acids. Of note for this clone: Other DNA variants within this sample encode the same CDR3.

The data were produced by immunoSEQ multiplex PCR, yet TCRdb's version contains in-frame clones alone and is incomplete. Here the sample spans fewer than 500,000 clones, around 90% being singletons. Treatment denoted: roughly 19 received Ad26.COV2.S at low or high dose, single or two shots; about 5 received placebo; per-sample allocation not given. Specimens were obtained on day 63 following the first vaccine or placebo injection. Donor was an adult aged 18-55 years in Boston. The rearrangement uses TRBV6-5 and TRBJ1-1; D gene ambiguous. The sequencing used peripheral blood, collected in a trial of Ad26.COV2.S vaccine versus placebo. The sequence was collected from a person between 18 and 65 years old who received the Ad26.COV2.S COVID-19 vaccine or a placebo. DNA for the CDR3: TGTGCCAGCAGTTACTCGAAGAACACTGAAGCTTTCTTT. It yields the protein CASSYSKNTEAFF.